Listed here are 24 T cell receptor beta chains from one sample, sequenced in a study of preoperative IRX-2 immunotherapy in early breast cancer. Method: immunoSEQ multiplex PCR; TCRdb's copy keeps in-frame clones and lacks some. The sample shows about 42,000 clones, roughly 80% of them seen only once. Noted treatment: preoperative locoregional IRX-2 cytokine immunotherapy. The sample here was tumor tissue, taken after IRX-2 immunotherapy. The receptor set was obtained from a human donor with breast cancer.

The chain couples TRBV7-1 to TRBJ2-5, with 7 bases that match TRBD1. TRBV7-1 is known as an ORF, though its function is uncertain. J lost 2 bases, V lost 6 bases, and 15 bases had no gene match. The CDR3 is 17 amino acids. CDR3 nucleotide sequence: TGTGCCAGCAGATCACCCCCCGACAGGGTAGTGCAAGAGACCCAGTACTTC. Its protein product is CASRSPPDRVVQETQYF.

This chain links TRBV11-3 with TRBJ2-5; weak D call: TRBD2 (5 bases). Germline lookup yields CDR1 SGHNT and CDR2 YENEEA. Trimming removed 7 bases at V and 7 bases at J, with 19 bases between. There are 14 residues in the CDR3. CDR3 bases: TGTGCCAGCACCCACCTAGTCCCCGCGGGGACCCAGTACTTC. This encodes CASTHLVPAGTQYF.

The chain combines TRBV6-8 with TRBJ2-2, with 7 positions matching TRBD2. Germline assignment: CDR1 MNHGY and CDR2 SAAAGT. V lost 11 bases and J lost 2; bases outside the gene matches: 14. This CDR3 is 16 amino acids long. The chain's CDR3 is CAGSPLGLLNTGELFF. The CDR3 DNA is TGTGCCGGGAGCCCCCTGGGACTACTTAACACCGGGGAGCTGTTTTTT.

This chain joins TRBV5-1 and TRBJ2-3, with 9 nucleotides matching TRBD1. CDR3 length: 16 amino acids. Germline V lookup: CDR1 SGHRS, CDR2 YFSETQ. V was pared by 0 bases and J by 7 bases, with 9 bases of the junction left unmatched. The CDR3 is CASSLGSDRGTHTQYF. The CDR3 DNA is TGCGCCAGCAGCTTGGGATCGGACAGGGGCACCCATACGCAGTATTTT.

V and J are TRBV7-1 and TRBJ2-7; maybe TRBD2 (6 bases). TRBV7-1 belongs to the ORF category, with a function that is uncertain. The CDR3 loop spans 13 amino acids. Trimming pared 4 bases from V and 3 bases from J, leaving 10 bases between. The CDR3, as DNA: TGTGCCAGCAGCTTAAGGGGAGGCTACGAGCAGTACTTC. Its translation: CASSLRGGYEQYF.

The V gene is TRBV7-6, the J gene TRBJ2-1; TRBD2 matches at 9 bases. The length of the CDR3 is 16 residues. The J segment lost 2 bases and the V segment lost 5 bases, leaving 7 bases of the junction unmatched. From germline, CDR1 is SGHVS and CDR2 FNYEAQ. CDR3 DNA sequence: TGTGCCAGCAGCCAAGAGCGGGAGGAACCCTACAATGAGCAGTTCTTC. It specifies CASSQEREEPYNEQFF. The whole variable domain, filled in from reference TRBV7-6 and TRBJ2-1, reads GAGVSQSPRYKVTKRGQDVALRCDPISGHVSLYWYRQALGQGPEFLTYFNYEAQQDKSGLPNDRFSAERPEGSISTLTIQRTEQRDSAMYRCASSQEREEPYNEQFFGPGTRLTVL.

V is TRBV10-2 and J is TRBJ1-6, with a possible D match to TRBD1 (5 bases). Germline V gives CDR1 WSHSY, CDR2 SAAADI. Trimming pared 3 bases from V and 1 base from J, leaving 10 bases between. The CDR3 covers 16 residues. The CDR3, as DNA: TGCGCCAGCAGTGAAAGGGGCAAGTCCTATAATTCACCCCTCCACTTT. Amino acid sequence: CASSERGKSYNSPLHF.

In this sample, this clone turned up once. The CDR3, as DNA: TGCGCCAGCAGCTTGGTCTCAGGGGCCCCGAACACCGGGGAGCTGTTTTTT. Residues: CASSLVSGAPNTGELFF. The genes are TRBV5-1 and TRBJ2-2; D may be TRBD1 (6 bases). The CDR3 contains 17 residues. Germline-derived CDR1 and CDR2 are SGHRS and YFSETQ. Trimming took 0 bases from V and 0 from J, leaving 12 bases between them.

The chain combines TRBV15 with TRBJ1-1; no firm D call. The CDR3 is 14 amino acids. Germline V gene sequence: CDR1 LNHNV, CDR2 YYDKDF (reference sequence). Trimming stripped 2 bases from V and 3 bases from J, with 10 bases between. The CDR3 bases are TGTGCCACCAGCAGACGACCCGTGGACACTGAAGCTTTCTTT. The encoded protein is CATSRRPVDTEAFF.

The chain combines TRBV10-2 with TRBJ2-7, with unresolved D. CDR3 length equals 14 residues. V dropped 9 bases and J dropped 3 bases, with 18 bases sitting between them. Germline assignment: CDR1 WSHSY and CDR2 SAAADI. The CDR3 is CASRPASSYYEQYF. In DNA form, the CDR3 reads TGCGCCAGTAGACCCGCATCCTCCTACTACGAGCAGTACTTC.

The chain employs TRBV11-3 and TRBJ2-5; tentatively, D is TRBD1 (5 bases). Germline CDR1 and CDR2: SGHNT and YENEEA. CDR3 length: 15 amino acids. The V end was cut by 3 bases, the J end by 4 bases, with 15 bases between. Here the CDR3 DNA reads TGTGCCAGCAGCTTGGCCAATAGAAGGGGAGAGACCCAGTACTTC. This translates into CASSLANRRGETQYF.

CDR3 residues: CASSRQGTANEKLFF. The CDR3 DNA reads as TGTGCCAGTAGTAGACAGGGGACCGCTAATGAAAAACTGTTTTTT. J is TRBJ1-4 and V is TRBV19, with 8 bases matching TRBD1. The V gene's germline CDR1 is LNHDA and CDR2 SQIVND (reference sequence). V trimming: 4 bases; J trimming: 3 bases; junction bases outside the gene matches: 4. The CDR3 sequence is 15 residues long.

This chain uses TRBV7-4 with TRBJ2-7, with 7 bases aligning to TRBD1. The CDR3 covers 13 residues. The ends lost 5 bases at V and 2 bases at J; junction bases unmatched: 3. Germline V CDR1 and CDR2: SGHVT, SQSDAQ. The CDR3 region has the DNA TGTGCCAGCAGCCTAGACAGGGCCTACGAGCAGTACTTC. This encodes CASSLDRAYEQYF.

Only one count was recorded for this clone. The rearrangement links TRBV29-1 to TRBJ2-1, with D tentatively TRBD1 (5 bases). The CDR3 contains 13 residues. V lost 6 bases and J 4 bases, leaving 13 bases between the germline ends. Per the germline V gene, CDR1 is SQVTM and CDR2 is ANQGSEA. The CDR3 is CSVAGYRYNEQFF. CDR3 DNA sequence: TGCAGCGTCGCAGGGTATCGGTACAATGAGCAGTTCTTC.

This sequence joins TRBV7-1 and TRBJ2-7; TRBD1 or TRBD2 may be the D gene (5 bases each). TRBV7-1 is known as an ORF, though its function is uncertain. This CDR3 is 15 amino acids long. Trimming removed 5 bases at V and 4 bases at J, with 18 bases between. The CDR3 DNA follows: TGTGCCAGCAGCCAAGAGGGACCGGGACCTTACGAGCAGTACTTC. Its protein is CASSQEGPGPYEQYF.

The V and J genes are TRBV5-1 and TRBJ2-5; 7 bases are shared with TRBD1. Germline V gene lookup returns CDR1 SGHRS and CDR2 YFSETQ. CDR3 length: 15 amino acids. J gave up 2 bases and V 5 bases, and 9 bases lay outside the gene matches. The chain's CDR3 is CASSFRGGGQETQYF. CDR3 DNA: TGCGCCAGCAGTTTCCGAGGGGGCGGTCAAGAGACCCAGTACTTC.

This clone has a single count. This chain connects TRBV6-8 to TRBJ2-5; 7 positions match TRBD2. This CDR3 spans 14 amino acids. The trim removed 8 bases at V and 4 bases at J, leaving 10 bases unmatched. Per the germline V gene, CDR1 is MNHGY and CDR2 is SAAAGT. DNA of the CDR3: TGTGCCAGCGGGCTGGCGGGAGTGCCAGAGACCCAGTACTTC. Translated, it gives CASGLAGVPETQYF.

The chain carries TRBV19 and TRBJ2-1; 8 positions match TRBD2. The CDR3 is 15 residues long. J was trimmed by 9 bases and V by 3 bases; bases with no gene match: 10. CDR1 LNHDA and CDR2 SQIVND come from the germline V gene (reference sequence). In DNA, the CDR3 is TGTGCCAGTAGTATCGTGGGTAGCGGGGTGGGTGAGCAGTTCTTC. Residues: CASSIVGSGVGEQFF.

The chain employs TRBV10-1 and TRBJ2-7; TRBD1 agrees at 12 bases. With V trimmed by 5 bases and J by 6 bases, 5 bases remained unmatched. Germline lookup yields CDR1 WNHNN and CDR2 SYGVQD (reference sequence). This CDR3 has 14 amino acids. The CDR3 region is CASSWGQGAGEQYF. CDR3 nucleotides: TGCGCCAGCAGTTGGGGACAGGGGGCAGGCGAGCAGTACTTC.

The rearrangement uses TRBV10-3 and TRBJ1-2; 10 nucleotides align to TRBD1. Losses at the gene ends were 2 bases for V and 4 bases for J; bases not matched to a gene: 4. CDR1 is ENHRY, CDR2 SYGVKD, per germline. The CDR3 contains 15 residues. CDR3 bases: TGTGCCATCAGTGAGGGGACAGGGGTGGCCTATGGCTACACCTTC. Translated: CAISEGTGVAYGYTF.

The chain carries TRBV6-7 and TRBJ2-7; D is uncertain. TRBV6-7 is filed as an ORF, its function uncertain. Trimming took off 2 bases at V and 3 bases at J, with 20 bases between the two ends. There are 17 residues in the CDR3. The CDR3 sequence: CASSYLNRITASYEQYF. The CDR3, as DNA: TGTGCCAGCAGTTACCTAAACCGGATCACGGCAAGCTACGAGCAGTACTTC.

This sequence joins TRBV18 and TRBJ1-2; no firm D call. With 1 base removed from V and 4 bases from J, the gap between germline ends came to 4 bases. CDR3 length: 12 amino acids. Germline CDR1 and CDR2: KGHSH and LQKENI. The CDR3 sequence: CASSPRTYGYTF. For the CDR3, the DNA is TGTGCCAGCTCACCACGGACCTATGGCTACACCTTC.

This clone is labeled medium-sized. The chain joins TRBV11-3 to TRBJ1-1; perhaps TRBD1 as D (5 bases). V was clipped by 1 base and J by 6 bases, with 12 bases between them. CDR3 length: 14 residues. Germline assignment: CDR1 SGHNT and CDR2 YENEEA. The CDR3 is CASSLGAGDPEAFF. CDR3 bases: TGTGCCAGCAGCTTAGGGGCTGGGGACCCTGAAGCTTTCTTT.

The rearrangement links TRBV6-8 to TRBJ1-1, with 7 bases matching TRBD1. This CDR3 has 13 residues. Germline V gene lookup returns CDR1 MNHGY and CDR2 SAAAGT. V was clipped by 2 bases and J by 5 bases; unmatched bases: 2. This chain's CDR3 is CASSYDRATEAFF. CDR3 sequence (DNA): TGTGCCAGCAGTTACGACAGGGCTACTGAAGCTTTCTTT.